A selection of T cell receptor beta chains follows, all from one sample in a study of early T cells in non-severe SARS-CoV-2 infection. Using its own MiXCR run on the 5' RACE reads, TCRdb lists one record per CDR3 protein. The table includes more than 40,000 distinct CDR3 sequences, almost 5.5% detected once. The source was whole blood, collected at baseline. The source of these receptors is an adult who was a healthcare worker with PCR-confirmed SARS-CoV-2 infection or an uninfected control (not recorded which). Both conserved end residues are part of each CDR3. The order of the fields is J gene, V gene, clone size, D gene, CDR3 DNA, CDR3 protein. A D gene is named only where the DNA matches it firmly. The size field is filled for only some rows; it gives once, few, many or a size class.

J gene: TRBJ2-1
V gene: TRBV7-3
clone size: few
D gene: NA
CDR3 DNA: TGTGCCAGCAGCCGAGGGGCCATGGGGGAGCAGTTCTTC
CDR3 protein: CASSRGAMGEQFF

J gene: TRBJ2-3
V gene: TRBV12-3/TRBV12-4
clone size: many
D gene: TRBD2
CDR3 DNA: TGTGCCAGCAGTTGGGGACTAGCGGGAGCAGATACGCAGTATTTT
CDR3 protein: CASSWGLAGADTQYF

J gene: TRBJ1-1
V gene: TRBV6-1
clone size: many
D gene: TRBD1
CDR3 DNA: TGTGCCAGCAGTGCCATTTTTGACAGGGCGGCTGAAGCTTTCTTT
CDR3 protein: CASSAIFDRAAEAFF

J gene: TRBJ2-7
V gene: TRBV29-1
clone size: NA
D gene: TRBD1
CDR3 DNA: TGCAGCGCTCTCGGGGACAGGGTCGGCGAGCAGTACTTC
CDR3 protein: CSALGDRVGEQYF

J gene: TRBJ1-4
V gene: TRBV29-1
clone size: few
D gene: NA
CDR3 DNA: TGCAGCTCCACCACGGGCCCCACTAGTCAACTGTTTTTT
CDR3 protein: CSSTTGPTSQLFF

J gene: TRBJ2-3
V gene: TRBV4-2
clone size: many
D gene: TRBD1
CDR3 DNA: TGTGCCAGCAGCCCACAAGCAGGAGGACAGGGTGAAGATACGCAGTATTTT
CDR3 protein: CASSPQAGGQGEDTQYF

J gene: TRBJ2-3
V gene: TRBV7-8
clone size: NA
D gene: NA
CDR3 DNA: TGTGCCAGCAGCCCACACACAGATACGCAGTATTTT
CDR3 protein: CASSPHTDTQYF

J gene: TRBJ2-3
V gene: TRBV27
clone size: many
D gene: NA
CDR3 DNA: TGTGCCAGCAGTTTAGGGTATACGCAGTATTTT
CDR3 protein: CASSLGYTQYF

J gene: TRBJ1-6
V gene: TRBV18
clone size: few
D gene: NA
CDR3 DNA: TGTGCCAGCTCACCACGCGGGACCGAGAGCTCCTATAATTCACCCCTCCACTTT
CDR3 protein: CASSPRGTESSYNSPLHF

J gene: TRBJ2-3
V gene: TRBV11-2
clone size: many
D gene: NA
CDR3 DNA: TGTGCCAGCACGTCGGGGGAGTCAGATACGCAGTATTTT
CDR3 protein: CASTSGESDTQYF